A single sample gave rise to the 23 T cell receptor beta chains below, sequenced in a study of T-cell reconstitution after alpha-beta-depleted transplantation in children. This sample's TCRbeta library carried unique molecular identifier barcodes. TCRdb re-called the PCR reads through MiXCR, storing one row per CDR3 protein. There are 130,000 to 150,000 distinct CDR3 sequences in the sample; around 10% occur only once, and roughly 20% lies in the top ten. Specimen: PBMCs, mostly from graft donor cells, collected 180 days after TCRalphabeta/CD19-depleted stem cell transplant. These receptors all stem from a female patient between 2 and 15 years old who had a stem cell transplant for congenital amegakaryocytic thrombocytopenia, so the T cells may come from the graft donor.

This clonotype came up many times. The gene calls are TRBV6-2 or TRBV6-3 and TRBJ2-7; a possible D gene is TRBD2 (5 bases). The V and J ends lost 2 bases and 9 bases respectively, with 17 bases between them. Per germline, CDR1 MNHEY and CDR2 SVGEGT. CDR3 length: 14 residues. Written as DNA, the CDR3 is TGTGCCAGCAGTTACGGCAAATCCCCAGGAGGGCAGTACTTC. Translating gives CASSYGKSPGGQYF.

This clonotype was detected a few times. V and J are TRBV6-5 and TRBJ1-1, with D maybe TRBD1 (5 bases). Germline V CDR1 and CDR2: MNHEY, SVGAGI. There are 14 residues in the CDR3. Trimming left V 5 bases short and J 5 bases short, with 15 bases between. This CDR3 is CASSRGVEGTEAFF. The CDR3 DNA sequence: TGTGCCAGCAGTAGGGGCGTAGAGGGGACTGAAGCTTTCTTT.

The chain recombines TRBV5-1 with TRBJ2-5, with unresolved D. The CDR3 sequence is 15 residues long. CDR1 and CDR2 from the germline V gene are SGHRS and YFSETQ. Trimming removed 0 bases at V and 4 bases at J, with 13 bases between. The CDR3 loop reads CASSLVAGIGETQYF. The CDR3 coding sequence is TGCGCCAGCAGCTTGGTAGCCGGTATAGGAGAGACCCAGTACTTC.

This clonotype showed up many times. The rearrangement joins TRBV4-3 to TRBJ2-7; D possibly uses TRBD1 or TRBD2 (6 bases each). Germline V lookup: CDR1 LGHNA, CDR2 YSLEER. This CDR3 has 16 residues. V gave up 3 bases and J gave up 0 bases, with 15 bases separating them. The CDR3 sequence is CASSQDSRGLSYEQYF. The CDR3, as DNA: TGCGCCAGCAGCCAGGATTCCAGGGGACTCTCCTACGAGCAGTACTTC.

This clonotype qualifies as medium-sized. V gene TRBV6-5 combines with J gene TRBJ2-7; tentatively, D is TRBD2 (6 bases). Germline values: CDR1 MNHEY, CDR2 SVGAGI. V lost 0 bases, J lost 5 bases, and 14 bases lay in between. There are 15 residues in the CDR3. The CDR3 sequence is CASSYSAGSLDEQYF. DNA for the CDR3: TGTGCCAGCAGTTACTCAGCCGGGAGTCTTGACGAGCAGTACTTC.

The chain combines TRBV20-1 with TRBJ2-7; 8 positions agree with TRBD2. This CDR3 is 17 amino acids long. Trimming took 3 bases from V and 2 from J; bases not matched to a gene: 15. CDR1 DFQATT and CDR2 SNEGSKA come from the germline V gene (reference sequence). CDR3 protein: CSASRLPSGGGTYEQYF. The CDR3 DNA reads as TGCAGTGCTAGCCGGCTCCCTTCCGGGGGGGGGACCTACGAGCAGTACTTC.

This clonotype has a handful of counts. The CDR3 nucleotides are TGTGCCAGCAGCTTAGTAGGTCCCTACGAGCAGTACTTC. This sequence encodes CASSLVGPYEQYF. The chain couples TRBV7-8 to TRBJ2-7, with unresolved D. V lost 1 base, J lost 2 bases, and 6 bases lay in between. The CDR3 runs to 13 residues. Per the germline V gene, CDR1 is SGHVS and CDR2 is FQNEAQ.

This clonotype was picked up many times. The chain carries TRBV28 and TRBJ1-4, with a possible D match to TRBD1 (5 bases). V lost 2 bases and J lost 8, with 12 bases in between. The germline CDR1 and CDR2 sequences are MDHEN and SYDVKM. The CDR3 is made up of 14 amino acids. The CDR3 region is CASSLMQGGEKLFF. CDR3 bases: TGTGCCAGCAGTTTAATGCAGGGTGGAGAAAAACTGTTTTTT.

In its sample, this clonotype was seen a few times. This rearrangement joins TRBV10-3 to TRBJ2-3, with 7 positions matching TRBD2. The CDR3 has 15 residues. Germline CDR1 is ENHRY and CDR2 is SYGVKD. V shed 0 bases, J shed 3 bases, and the junction held 3 bases outside the gene matches. The chain's CDR3 is CAISESRGRTDTQYF. CDR3 nucleotides: TGTGCCATCAGTGAGTCGCGGGGGAGGACAGATACGCAGTATTTT.

V usage is TRBV2 and J usage is TRBJ2-2; possibly TRBD2 for D (6 bases). V shed 6 bases and J shed 0 bases, with 14 bases lying between them. The CDR3 length is 16 residues. Germline CDR1 reads SNHLY; CDR2 reads FYNNEI. The CDR3 nucleotides are TGTGCCAGCAGCGCGGGGAGACGCACGAACACCGGGGAGCTGTTTTTT. Amino acids: CASSAGRRTNTGELFF.

This clonotype was observed many times. The V call is TRBV11-2, the J call TRBJ2-7; the D is unclear. The CDR3 sequence is 17 residues long. V was shortened by 0 bases and J by 6 bases, with 21 bases between the two germline ends. Per germline, CDR1 SGHAT and CDR2 FQNNGV. The CDR3 DNA follows: TGTGCCAGCAGCTTAGATTTCGGAAACACACGGCCCTCCGAGCAGTACTTC. It encodes CASSLDFGNTRPSEQYF.

About this clonotype: A read error may produce the germline difference seen at one junction end. The gene calls are TRBV4-1 and TRBJ2-1, with a possible D match to TRBD2 (6 bases). There are 16 residues in the CDR3. CDR1 and CDR2 from the germline V gene are MGHRA and YSYEKL. The CDR3 region is CASSQEGDLAMGEQFF. CDR3 coding DNA: TGCGCAAGCAGCCAAGAAGGGGACTTGGCCATGGGAGAGCAGTTCTTC.

This clonotype was detected ten times or more. J is TRBJ2-5 and V is TRBV5-6; the match to TRBD1 covers 10 bases. The CDR3 length is 15 residues. J gave up 1 base and V 3 bases, and 3 bases lay outside the gene matches. Germline CDR1 SGHDT, CDR2 YYEEEE. CDR3 residues: CASSYGTGVQETQYF. In DNA form, the CDR3 reads TGTGCCAGCAGCTACGGGACAGGGGTCCAAGAGACCCAGTACTTC.

There are many counts of this clonotype. The chain links TRBV20-1 to TRBJ2-1; possible D gene TRBD2, 6 bases. Germline loops: CDR1 DFQATT, CDR2 SNEGSKA (reference sequence). The V and J ends lost 5 bases and 10 bases respectively, with 18 bases between them. The CDR3 spans 13 residues. This CDR3 is CSASPPGAREQFF. The CDR3 DNA is TGCAGTGCTTCTCCCCCGGGAGCTCGGGAGCAGTTCTTC.

The chain uses TRBV11-2 and TRBJ2-7; maybe TRBD1 (5 bases). This CDR3 is built from 15 residues. V was shortened by 4 bases and J by 1 base, with 14 bases between the two germline ends. CDR1 is SGHAT and CDR2 is FQNNGV in the germline V gene. CDR3 sequence (DNA): TGTGCCAGCAGCTCCCGCAGGGCCGGGTCCTACGAGCAGTACTTC. It specifies CASSSRRAGSYEQYF.

This clonotype has ten or more counts. The CDR3 loop is CASRSIAGIVNEQFF. DNA for the CDR3: TGTGCCAGCAGAAGCATAGCGGGGATAGTCAATGAGCAGTTCTTC. The chain joins TRBV12-3 or TRBV12-4 to TRBJ2-1; 8 bases map to TRBD2. V lost 6 bases to trimming and J lost 6 bases; unmatched junction nucleotides: 10. This CDR3 has 15 residues.

This clonotype was seen many times. The rearrangement uses TRBV7-7 and TRBJ2-5, with D unresolved. Deletions cut 1 base from V and 1 base from J, with 13 bases between. The V gene's germline CDR1 is SSHAT and CDR2 FNYEAQ (reference sequence). There are 16 residues in the CDR3. The CDR3 nucleotides read TGTGCCAGCAGCTTAGGGTACCGCGGCGGCCAAGAGACCCAGTACTTC. This gives the protein CASSLGYRGGQETQYF.

This clonotype was detected ten times or more. V is TRBV9 and J is TRBJ2-1; D is undetermined. The CDR3 sequence is 13 residues long. The V gene lost 3 bases and the J gene lost 5 bases, with 9 bases spanning the gap. Germline-derived CDR1 and CDR2 are SGDLS and YYNGEE. The chain's CDR3 is CASSAPSHNEQFF. The CDR3 nucleotides are TGTGCCAGCAGCGCCCCAAGCCACAATGAGCAGTTCTTC.

This clonotype was seen ten or more times. The J gene is TRBJ2-1, the V gene TRBV24-1, with 7 bases matching TRBD2. This CDR3 is 14 amino acids long. With 9 bases clipped from V and 4 bases from J, the junction kept 8 bases outside the gene matches. Germline CDR1 reads KGHDR; CDR2 reads SFDVKD. CDR3 loop: CATRGGRLYNEQFF. The CDR3, as DNA: TGTGCCACCCGTGGCGGGAGACTTTACAATGAGCAGTTCTTC.

This clonotype was observed at least ten times. This rearrangement joins TRBV11-2 to TRBJ2-7, with D perhaps matching TRBD2 (6 bases). The germline V gene has CDR1 SGHAT and CDR2 FQNNGV. The CDR3 extends over 13 amino acids. Trimming took 5 bases from V and 9 from J, leaving 17 bases between them. This chain's CDR3 is CASSAYRRVGQYF. The CDR3 nucleotides read TGTGCCAGCAGCGCCTATCGGAGGGTAGGGCAGTACTTC.

In this sample, this clonotype turned up many times. The V call is TRBV20-1, the J call TRBJ2-4; D unresolved. This CDR3 contains 11 residues. In germline, CDR1 is DFQATT, CDR2 SNEGSKA (reference sequence). V was pared by 1 base and J by 6 bases, with 4 bases between. CDR3 DNA: TGCAGTGCTAGAGGGCCAAACATTCAGTACTTC. It encodes CSARGPNIQYF.

The genes are TRBV27 and TRBJ2-2; TRBD2 aligns across 9 bases. Germline assignment: CDR1 MNHEY and CDR2 SMNVEV (reference sequence). Trimming removed 5 bases from V and 2 bases from J; junction bases left unmatched: 15. The CDR3 is made up of 19 amino acids. Here the CDR3 reads CASSSAGTSFAKNTGELFF. CDR3 in DNA: TGTGCCAGCAGTAGTGCGGGGACTAGCTTCGCGAAAAACACCGGGGAGCTGTTTTTT.

This clonotype was seen ten or more times. The chain is built from TRBV29-1 and TRBJ1-2, with 9 bases lining up with TRBD1. This CDR3 has 12 amino acids. The trim removed 6 bases at V and 8 bases at J, leaving 7 bases unmatched. Germline CDR1 and CDR2: SQVTM and ANQGSEA. CDR3 DNA sequence: TGCAGCGTACACACAGGGGGCTTGGGCTACACCTTC. Amino acid sequence: CSVHTGGLGYTF.